This TCR beta chain was captured in a study of blood T cells in healthy people across ages. Findings of the study overall: Among T cells, TCR beta diversity per million cells dropped roughly linearly as age rose.

Comments on this clonotype: Its matching antigen is unknown.

Every donor provided roughly 10 milliliters of peripheral blood. PCR was performed a second time for about 6 to 12 cycles using a sample-barcoded 5' primer and a J-beta primer mix. TCRdb passed the 5' RACE reads through MiXCR, listing each CDR3 protein once. This sample has approximately 1.5 million distinct CDR3 sequences; under 55% occur once, and the top ten carry approximately 4.1%. This TCR came from a woman aged 18-29 years in good health. The sequenced sample consisted of blood.

The CDR3 protein is CASSLGAGDKQYF. DNA for the CDR3: TGTGCCAGCAGTTTAGGGGCAGGGGACAAGCAGTACTTC. The chain combines TRBV12-3 or TRBV12-4 with TRBJ2-7; tentative D call: TRBD1 (6 bases). This CDR3 has 13 amino acids. Trimming took 1 base from V and 8 from J, leaving 12 bases between them.